This T cell receptor (beta chain) was found in a study of T cell repertoires in cytomegalovirus infection. In the study overall: Based on public TCR beta signatures, there were indications of CMV infection and of a matching HLA type.

MiXCR was run by TCRdb on the reads, yielding one entry per CDR3 protein. The table records 100,000 to 150,000 distinct CDR3 sequences, 24% of them present only once. There are 13 residues in the CDR3. Germline lookup yields CDR1 SGHTA and CDR2 FQGNSA. V gave up 5 bases and J gave up 4 bases, with 11 bases separating them. As for this clonotype: The antigen remains unidentified.

What was sequenced was PBMCs, sequenced either directly or after in vitro stimulation (not recorded which). The sequence was collected from a human donor in good health (CMV status not recorded). Some clones in this sample may be carry-over from other donors' samples. J is TRBJ1-2 and V is TRBV7-2; no clear D gene. The CDR3 bases are TGTGCCAGCAGCCAGGACCCAGGCTATGGCTACACCTTC. This gives the protein CASSQDPGYGYTF.